This T cell receptor (beta chain) was sequenced during a study of blood T cells in healthy people across ages. The CDR3 spans 14 residues. Germline V lookup: CDR1 SGHDT, CDR2 YYEEEE. With a J-beta primer mix and a sample-barcoded 5' primer, a second PCR ran about 6 to 11 cycles. TCRdb used MiXCR to reprocess the 5' RACE reads, holding one entry per CDR3 protein. The sample gives some 1,000,000 distinct CDR3 sequences, 20% to 25% of which show up once; around 0.75% is in the top ten. Points from the study as a whole: Correlation between TCR beta diversity and naive T cell percentage was strong. Measured against age, TCR beta diversity per million T cells decreased in a roughly linear manner.

On this clonotype: Its antigen is currently unknown.

Peripheral blood samples of around 9.8 milliliters were drawn from each donor. Separately, the same data were catalogued under a study of T cells of mothers and their children. This second report adds: The donor cohort consisted of three healthy Caucasian mothers and their six children.

This chain uses TRBV5-6 with TRBJ2-5; D is possibly TRBD1 or TRBD2 (5 bases each). The J call may be in error: the DNA end matches TRBJ2-7 better. The sample comprised blood. The sequence was collected from a girl aged 2 to 9 in good health. The CDR3, as DNA: TGTGCCAGCAGCTTGGCCAGGGACCCCTACGAGCAGTACTTC. Amino acid sequence: CASSLARDPYEQYF.